The present T cell receptor beta chain was sequenced within a study of T cells in localized non-small cell lung cancer. Produced via immunoSEQ multiplex PCR; TCRdb's table is partial and in-frame only. The table has about 1,000 clones, around 35% seen once. Study-level results: Adjacent lung had a median around 60 of the 100 largest tumor clones.

There are 14 residues in the CDR3. Trimming took 8 bases from V and 6 from J; bases not matched to a gene: 10. Germline CDR1 reads SGDLS; CDR2 reads YYNGEE. Details on this clone: What it binds is not known.

The chain recombines TRBV9 with TRBJ2-7; 11 bases fit TRBD1. The specimen comprised normal lung tissue next to the tumor, sampled before any cancer treatment. The TCR originated in a female donor over 55 with stage I lung adenocarcinoma. CDR3 in DNA: TGTGCCAGAAGTTACGGACAGGGGGCGTCCGAGCAGTACTTC. Amino acid sequence: CARSYGQGASEQYF.